This T cell receptor (beta chain) originates from a study of CD8+ T cells in alopecia areata. Study-wide findings and caveats: Scalp clonality dropped significantly under tofacitinib, as did expanded CD8+ top-100 clones.

Investigators isolated RNA and reverse transcribed it into cDNA to act as the sequencing template. Profiled with immunoSEQ multiplex PCR; TCRdb holds only in-frame clones, not every one. The data hold about 100,000 clones, with roughly 84% observed a single time. Treatment described: oral pan-JAK inhibitor, 5-10 mg twice daily. Of note for this clone: Antigen unknown.

The source is a human donor with alopecia areata. The sample was CD8+ T cells sorted from blood, taken at week 24, from a patient treated with tofacitinib.

CDR3 amino acids: CASSPPVPLADTQYF. The CDR3 DNA reads TGTGCCAGCAGCCCCCCCGTCCCTTTAGCAGATACGCAGTATTTT. The V gene is TRBV7-9, the J gene TRBJ2-3; no firm D call. The V gene lost 5 bases and the J gene lost 4 bases, with 16 bases spanning the gap. Germline-derived CDR1 and CDR2 are SEHNR and FQNEAQ (reference sequence). The CDR3 loop spans 15 amino acids.